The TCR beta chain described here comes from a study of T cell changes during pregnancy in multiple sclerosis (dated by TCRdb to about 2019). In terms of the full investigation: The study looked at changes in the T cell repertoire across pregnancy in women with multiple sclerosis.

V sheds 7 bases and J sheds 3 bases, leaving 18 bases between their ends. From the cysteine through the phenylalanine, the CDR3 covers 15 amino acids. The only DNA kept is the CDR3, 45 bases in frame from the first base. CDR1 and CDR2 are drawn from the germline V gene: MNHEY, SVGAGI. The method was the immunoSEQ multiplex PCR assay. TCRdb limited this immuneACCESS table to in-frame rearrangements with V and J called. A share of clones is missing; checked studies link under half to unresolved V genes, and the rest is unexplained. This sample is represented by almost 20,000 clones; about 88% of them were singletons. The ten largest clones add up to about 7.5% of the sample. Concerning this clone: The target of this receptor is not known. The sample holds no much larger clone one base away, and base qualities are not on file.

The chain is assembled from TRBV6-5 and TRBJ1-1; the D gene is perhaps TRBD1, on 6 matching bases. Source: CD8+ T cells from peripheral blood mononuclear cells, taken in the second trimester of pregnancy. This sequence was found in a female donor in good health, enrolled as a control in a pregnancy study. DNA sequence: TGTGCCAGCAATACGATGGGGGCAGGGTACACTGAAGCTTTCTTT. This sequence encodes CASNTMGAGYTEAFF.